The T cell receptor beta chain under discussion was sequenced for a study of shared clonotypes between healthy human individuals. Genomic DNA belonging to each subset was distributed in equal measure over several immunoSEQ plates. TCRdb's table, derived via immunoSEQ multiplex PCR, lists solely in-frame clones and lacks some. The sample gives more than 2,000,000 clones, just over 90% of which show up once; around 0.14% is in the top ten. The V segment lost 5 bases and the J segment 8 bases; nucleotides outside the gene matches: 11. Germline CDR1 is SGHRS and CDR2 is YFSETQ. This CDR3 is 15 amino acids long.

The J gene is TRBJ2-2, the V gene TRBV5-1; 8 bases are shared with TRBD2. This clonotype was sampled from a young man in good health. The specimen was naive CD4+ T cells sorted from blood. As for subset: CD45RA+ positively selected. This CDR3 reads CASSKTSGSGGELFF. In DNA, the CDR3 is TGCGCCAGCAGTAAGACCAGCGGGAGCGGGGGGGAGCTGTTTTTT.